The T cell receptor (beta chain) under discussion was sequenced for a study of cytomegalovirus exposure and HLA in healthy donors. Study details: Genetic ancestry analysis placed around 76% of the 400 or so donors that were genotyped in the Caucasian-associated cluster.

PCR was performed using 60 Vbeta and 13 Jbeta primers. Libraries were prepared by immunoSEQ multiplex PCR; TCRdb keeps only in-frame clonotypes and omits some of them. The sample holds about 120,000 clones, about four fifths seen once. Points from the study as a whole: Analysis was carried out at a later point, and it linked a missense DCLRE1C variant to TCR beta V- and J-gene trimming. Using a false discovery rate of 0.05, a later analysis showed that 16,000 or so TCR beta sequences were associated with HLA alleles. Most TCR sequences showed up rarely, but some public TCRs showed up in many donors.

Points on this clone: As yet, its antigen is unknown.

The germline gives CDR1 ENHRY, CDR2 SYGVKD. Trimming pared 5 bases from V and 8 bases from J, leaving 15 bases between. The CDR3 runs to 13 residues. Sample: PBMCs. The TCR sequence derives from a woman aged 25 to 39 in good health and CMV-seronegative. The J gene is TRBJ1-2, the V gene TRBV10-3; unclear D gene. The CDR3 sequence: CAISSGGREGYTF. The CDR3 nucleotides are TGTGCCATCAGTTCGGGAGGACGGGAGGGCTACACCTTC.